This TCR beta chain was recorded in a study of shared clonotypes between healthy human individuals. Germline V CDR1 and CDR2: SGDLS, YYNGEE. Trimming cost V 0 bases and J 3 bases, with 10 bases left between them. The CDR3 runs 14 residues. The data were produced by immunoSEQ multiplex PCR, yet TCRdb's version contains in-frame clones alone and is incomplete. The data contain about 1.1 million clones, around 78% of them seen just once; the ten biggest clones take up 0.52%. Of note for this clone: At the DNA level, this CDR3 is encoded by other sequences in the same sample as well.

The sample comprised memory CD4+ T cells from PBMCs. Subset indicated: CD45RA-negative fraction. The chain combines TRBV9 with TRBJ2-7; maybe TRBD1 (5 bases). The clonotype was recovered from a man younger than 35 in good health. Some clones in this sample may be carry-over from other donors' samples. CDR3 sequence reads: CASSVGQGNYEQYF. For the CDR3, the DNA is TGTGCCAGCAGCGTAGGGCAGGGAAACTACGAGCAGTACTTC.